These 24 T cell receptor beta chains originate from one sample sequenced in a study of blood T cell repertoires in COVID-19. Clones were read by immunoSEQ multiplex PCR, and TCRdb kept only the in-frame ones, dropping some. The sample holds roughly 150,000 clones, 85% seen once. Sequencing used peripheral blood. The receptors originated from a man aged 45-65 years with acute or convalescent COVID-19.

The chain is built from TRBV13 and TRBJ2-5, with a weak D call TRBD1 (7 bases). The germline gives CDR1 PRHDT, CDR2 FYEKMQ (reference sequence). Trimming left V 3 bases short and J 4 bases short, with 15 bases between. The CDR3 runs 15 residues. Here the CDR3 reads CASSFRLQGGETQYF. The CDR3 coding sequence is TGTGCCAGCAGCTTCCGCCTCCAGGGGGGAGAGACCCAGTACTTC. The variable domain in full, with the rest retrieved from reference TRBV13 and TRBJ2-5, is AAGVIQSPRHLIKEKRETATLKCYPIPRHDTVYWYQQGPGQDPQFLISFYEKMQSDKGSIPDRFSAQQFSDYHSELNMSSLELGDSALYFCASSFRLQGGETQYFGPGTRLLVL.

The rearrangement links TRBV5-6 to TRBJ1-3; D not resolved. Looked up from germline, CDR1 is SGHDT and CDR2 is YYEEEE. The CDR3 is made up of 13 amino acids. V lost 7 bases to trimming and J lost 2 bases, with 10 bases between them. CDR3 sequence: CASVQAPGNTIYF. The CDR3 nucleotides are TGTGCCAGCGTCCAGGCACCTGGAAACACCATATATTTT. Drawing the rest from reference TRBV5-6 and TRBJ1-3, the complete variable domain is DAGVTQSPTHLIKTRGQQVTLRCSPKSGHDTVSWYQQALGQGPQFIFQYYEEEERQRGNFPDRFSGHQFPNYSSELNVNALLLGDSALYLCASVQAPGNTIYFGEGSWLTVV.

The V and J genes are TRBV5-1 and TRBJ2-2, with a possible D match to TRBD1 (6 bases). V shed 0 bases and J shed 8 bases, with 11 bases lying between them. Germline loops: CDR1 SGHRS, CDR2 YFSETQ. The CDR3 is made up of 14 amino acids. The CDR3 DNA sequence: TGCGCCAGCAGCTTGGAAGGGGGAGTTGGGGAGCTGTTTTTT. It is translated as CASSLEGGVGELFF. The full variable domain, rest sourced from reference TRBV5-1 and TRBJ2-2, is KAGVTQTPRYLIKTRGQQVTLSCSPISGHRSVSWYQQTPGQGLQFLFEYFSETQRNKGNFPGRFSGRQFSNSRSEMNVSTLELGDSALYLCASSLEGGVGELFFGEGSRLTVL.

This sequence joins TRBV2 and TRBJ2-3; TRBD2 agrees at 13 bases. After removal of 5 bases from V and 4 bases from J, the junction contained 9 bases not matched to a gene. Germline V gene lookup returns CDR1 SNHLY and CDR2 FYNNEI. The CDR3 length is 17 residues. The CDR3 region is CASSPWTSGSRPDTQYF. The CDR3 DNA follows: TGTGCCAGCAGTCCCTGGACTAGCGGGAGTCGCCCAGATACGCAGTATTTT.

The J gene is TRBJ1-2, the V gene TRBV28; D remains ambiguous. This CDR3 spans 13 amino acids. Deletions cut 6 bases from V and 4 bases from J, with 12 bases between. Germline V gives CDR1 MDHEN, CDR2 SYDVKM. CDR3 residues: CASRVGVTYGYTF. The CDR3 DNA reads as TGTGCCAGCAGGGTCGGGGTCACCTATGGCTACACCTTC.

This clone came up once. The chain employs TRBV29-1 and TRBJ1-2; possibly TRBD1 for D (6 bases). V shed 4 bases and J shed 7 bases, with 13 bases lying between them. The CDR3 is 12 residues long. Germline lookup yields CDR1 SQVTM and CDR2 ANQGSEA. CDR3 DNA sequence: TGCAGCGTTGGCCCTACAGGGATTGGCTACACCTTC. Translated, it gives CSVGPTGIGYTF. Full variable domain (missing parts from reference TRBV29-1 and TRBJ1-2): SAVISQKPSRDICQRGTSLTIQCQVDSQVTMMFWYRQQPGQSLTLIATANQGSEATYESGFVIDKFPISRPNLTFSTLTVSNMSPEDSSIYLCSVGPTGIGYTFGSGTRLTVV.

The chain couples TRBV18 to TRBJ2-3; weak D call: TRBD1 (5 bases). The V end was cut by 6 bases, the J end by 0 bases, with 16 bases between. Per germline, CDR1 KGHSH and CDR2 LQKENI. The CDR3 runs 16 residues. The CDR3 DNA reads as TGTGCCAGCTCCCCAGGACAACCCTCTAGCACAGATACGCAGTATTTT. This encodes CASSPGQPSSTDTQYF.

The chain carries TRBV7-3 and TRBJ1-1, with a possible D match to TRBD1 (6 bases). This CDR3 comprises 13 residues. V was trimmed by 4 bases and J by 2 bases, leaving 8 bases between them. The germline V gene encodes CDR1 SGHTA and CDR2 FQGTGA. The CDR3 loop reads CASSWTVNTEAFF. DNA of the CDR3: TGTGCCAGCAGCTGGACAGTTAACACTGAAGCTTTCTTT.

This clone has a handful of counts. The V and J genes are TRBV5-1 and TRBJ1-2, with a possible D match to TRBD1 (5 bases). Germline values: CDR1 SGHRS, CDR2 YFSETQ. Trimming removed 6 bases at V and 8 bases at J, with 20 bases between. CDR3 length: 14 amino acids. CDR3 sequence: CASKLDTSLLGYTF. In nucleotides, the CDR3 is TGCGCCAGCAAGCTGGACACCAGTCTTCTCGGCTACACCTTC.

This clone was counted once. This sequence joins TRBV3-1 (or the pseudogene TRBV3-2) and TRBJ2-2; D might be TRBD2 (5 bases). CDR1 and CDR2 (germline): LGHDT, YNNKEL (reference sequence). This CDR3 is 14 amino acids long. Trimming removed 4 bases from V and 4 bases from J, with 10 bases in between. CDR3 in amino acids: CASSPRTGTGELFF. The CDR3 DNA sequence: TGTGCCAGCAGCCCTCGGACTGGCACCGGGGAGCTGTTTTTT.

In its sample, this clone was seen a few times. The rearrangement links TRBV13 to TRBJ2-1; 10 bases are shared with TRBD2. Germline lookup yields CDR1 PRHDT and CDR2 FYEKMQ (reference sequence). This CDR3 contains 15 residues. V was pared by 3 bases and J by 7 bases, with 6 bases of the junction left unmatched. The CDR3 here is CASSFPSGRENEQFF. CDR3 in DNA: TGTGCCAGCAGCTTCCCGAGCGGGAGGGAGAATGAGCAGTTCTTC.

V gene TRBV20-1 combines with J gene TRBJ1-2, with D hard to call. Germline V lookup: CDR1 DFQATT, CDR2 SNEGSKA (reference sequence). The CDR3 extends over 11 amino acids. The V and J ends lost 3 bases and 6 bases respectively, with 8 bases between them. The CDR3, as DNA: TGCAGTGCTAGGGAGGTAGATGGCTACACCTTC. This sequence encodes CSAREVDGYTF.

J is TRBJ1-6 and V is TRBV18, with TRBD1 identical over 8 bases. Germline loops: CDR1 KGHSH, CDR2 LQKENI. The CDR3 contains 16 residues. Germline trimming cut 3 bases from V and 5 bases from J; bases unmatched to any gene: 6. CDR3 protein: CASSPEQGGNNSPLHF. The CDR3 DNA follows: TGTGCCAGCTCACCCGAACAGGGGGGCAATAATTCACCCCTCCACTTT.

J is TRBJ2-1 and V is TRBV5-1, with D tentatively TRBD2 (5 bases). The CDR3 contains 14 residues. V shed 0 bases and J shed 8 bases, with 12 bases lying between them. The germline CDR1 and CDR2 sequences are SGHRS and YFSETQ. This CDR3 reads CASSLAEVVYEQFF. CDR3 bases: TGCGCCAGCAGCTTGGCGGAGGTGGTGTATGAGCAGTTCTTC.

In this sample, this clone turned up a few times. The chain recombines TRBV9 with TRBJ2-5, with D possibly TRBD1 on 6 matching bases. Germline V gene lookup returns CDR1 SGDLS and CDR2 YYNGEE. V was clipped by 2 bases and J by 2 bases, with 13 bases between them. The CDR3 is 15 residues long. The CDR3 reads CASSVVGQTQETQYF. The CDR3 DNA sequence: TGTGCCAGCAGCGTGGTCGGACAGACACAAGAGACCCAGTACTTC.

V is TRBV3-1 (or the pseudogene TRBV3-2) and J is TRBJ2-7, with a weak D call TRBD1 (5 bases). Germline CDR1 LGHDT, CDR2 YNNKEL (reference sequence). This CDR3 has 14 residues. The germline V and J ends were trimmed by 0 bases and 0 bases, with 6 bases remaining between them. CDR3: CASSQEGASYEQYF. The DNA for the CDR3 is TGTGCCAGCAGCCAAGAAGGGGCCTCCTACGAGCAGTACTTC.

This clone was seen only a few times. The rearrangement uses TRBV30 and TRBJ1-5; 7 bases agree with TRBD1. Germline loops: CDR1 GTSNPN, CDR2 SVGIG (reference sequence). With V trimmed by 4 bases and J by 4 bases, 4 bases remained unmatched. The CDR3 runs 13 residues. As DNA, the CDR3 is TGTGCCTGGACAGCAGGGGGAAATCAGCCCCAGCATTTT. It yields the protein CAWTAGGNQPQHF.

The chain employs TRBV4-1 and TRBJ1-2; 11 positions match TRBD1. Germline V gene data show CDR1 as MGHRA and CDR2 as YSYEKL. The CDR3 consists of 14 residues. With 6 bases clipped from V and 8 bases from J, the junction kept 8 bases outside the gene matches. CDR3 sequence reads: CASRSGQGASGYTF. In nucleotides, the CDR3 is TGCGCCAGCAGATCAGGACAGGGGGCGAGCGGCTACACCTTC.

The rearrangement uses TRBV14 and TRBJ2-7; a possible D gene is TRBD1 (7 bases). Trimming removed 4 bases from V and 3 bases from J, with 22 bases in between. The CDR3 covers 17 residues. Germline V gives CDR1 SGHDN, CDR2 FVKESK. The CDR3 DNA reads as TGTGCCAGCAGCCCAGGGGGAGGTTCGGGAAACTTCTACGAGCAGTACTTC. It is translated as CASSPGGGSGNFYEQYF.

This chain joins TRBV6-4 and TRBJ2-4, with no clear D. Germline V lookup: CDR1 MRHNA, CDR2 SNTAGT. The CDR3 runs 13 residues. V gave up 4 bases and J gave up 9 bases, with 13 bases separating them. CDR3 residues: CASSGRESGIQYF. The CDR3, as DNA: TGTGCCAGCAGTGGTAGAGAATCGGGCATTCAGTACTTC.

This sequence joins TRBV6-6 and TRBJ1-6, with D possibly matching TRBD1 (5 bases). V was shortened by 5 bases and J by 8 bases, with 13 bases between the two germline ends. The CDR3 covers 14 residues. Germline V gene data show CDR1 as MNHNY and CDR2 as SVGAGI (reference sequence). CDR3 nucleotide sequence: TGTGCCAGCAGTACAGCTTCGACAGATTCACCCCTCCACTTT. It yields the protein CASSTASTDSPLHF.

This clone was found once. This chain connects TRBV5-8 to TRBJ2-3; 7 nucleotides align to TRBD1. V was pared by 0 bases and J by 1 base, with 2 bases of the junction left unmatched. Germline V gene data show CDR1 as SGHTS and CDR2 as YDEGEE. The CDR3 is made up of 15 amino acids. The CDR3 sequence is CASSLGQGRTDTQYF. CDR3 DNA: TGTGCCAGCAGCTTGGGACAGGGCCGCACAGATACGCAGTATTTT.

This clone was counted a single time. The chain recombines TRBV7-6 with TRBJ1-1; D not resolved. CDR3 length: 13 residues. The V end was cut by 8 bases, the J end by 0 bases, with 10 bases between. Germline V CDR1 and CDR2: SGHVS, FNYEAQ. This chain's CDR3 is CASRSGMNTEAFF. The CDR3 DNA is TGTGCCAGCCGGAGCGGGATGAACACTGAAGCTTTCTTT.

The chain is built from TRBV6-2 or TRBV6-3 and TRBJ1-2; no definite D call. V lost 5 bases, J lost 4 bases, and 8 bases lay in between. This CDR3 is built from 12 residues. CDR1 and CDR2 from the germline V gene are MNHEY and SVGEGT. CDR3 coding DNA: TGTGCCAGCAGTGGAGGGTTCTATGGCTACACCTTC. It yields the protein CASSGGFYGYTF.